The clone carrying this T cell receptor beta chain was detected only once. The antigen is undetermined. The germline gene is not matched at one end of the junction; a read error may be the cause. The draw of peripheral blood yielded ten milliliters from each donor. These data belong to a study of blood T cells in healthy people across ages. Germline CDR1 reads SGHVS; CDR2 reads FQNEAQ. The CDR3 has 19 amino acids. Regarding the study as a whole: Donors of long life had a larger count of naive CD4+ cells and greater diversity than aged donors. Strong correlation linked observed beta diversity and percent naive T cells. Per million T cells, TCR beta diversity dropped roughly linearly as age increased.

Together with a sample-barcoded 5' primer, a J-beta primer mix was included in a second PCR lasting about 7 to 11 cycles. TCRdb re-analysed the 5' RACE reads in MiXCR, keeping a single row per CDR3 protein. The table has approximately 1.5 million distinct CDR3 sequences, 42% seen once; the top ten hold approximately 4.1%. This receptor was identified in a young woman in good health. Sequences were obtained from blood. The chain couples TRBV7-8 to TRBJ2-7; the D is unclear. As DNA, the CDR3 is TGTGGCAGCAGCTTAGGCCCCACGGGCCCAGGACCCTTTTACAATGAGCAGTACTTC. This gives the protein CGSSLGPTGPGPFYNEQYF.